This T cell receptor beta chain was recovered during a study of control samples from healthy donors and cancer patients. The assay was immunoSEQ multiplex PCR, and TCRdb's table has in-frame clones only and misses some. Among 90,000 or so clones, 88% were seen once, and the ten largest hold around an eighth. Germline V gene data show CDR1 as MNHNS and CDR2 as SASEGT. V shed 2 bases and J shed 0 bases, with 4 bases lying between them. CDR3 length equals 13 residues. This receptor was identified in a woman in her 70s in good health. What was sequenced was blood. The V call is TRBV6-1, the J call TRBJ1-1, with D hard to call. The CDR3 reads CASSEYVNTEAFF. As DNA, the CDR3 is TGTGCCAGCAGTGAATATGTGAACACTGAAGCTTTCTTT.